This TCR beta chain is drawn from a study of T cells in Graves' hyperthyroidism and ophthalmopathy. General study results and limits: Ophthalmopathy cases were set apart from stable hyperthyroidism by a 13 V-J model.

Authors of the study amplified TCR beta CDR3 regions from RNA transcripts. With the HTBI primer set, the TCR CDR3 went through a first round of RT-PCR. MiXCR was run by TCRdb on the multiplex PCR reads, yielding one entry per CDR3 protein. The repertoire holds 650,000 to 700,000 distinct CDR3 sequences, 15% to 20% seen once, with roughly a sixth in the top ten. CDR1 is MNHEY, CDR2 SMNVEV, per germline (reference sequence). The V and J ends lost 7 bases and 2 bases, in that order; junction bases with no gene match: 4. This CDR3 is built from 13 residues. This clonotype was seen many times. Its specificity is unknown.

This sequence originates from a man aged 45-65 years with Graves' hyperthyroidism. This chain connects TRBV27 to TRBJ1-2, with 7 nucleotides matching TRBD1. Sequenced sample: blood. DNA of the CDR3: TGTGCCAGCATCGGCAGGGGGAACTATGGCTACACCTTC. As protein: CASIGRGNYGYTF.